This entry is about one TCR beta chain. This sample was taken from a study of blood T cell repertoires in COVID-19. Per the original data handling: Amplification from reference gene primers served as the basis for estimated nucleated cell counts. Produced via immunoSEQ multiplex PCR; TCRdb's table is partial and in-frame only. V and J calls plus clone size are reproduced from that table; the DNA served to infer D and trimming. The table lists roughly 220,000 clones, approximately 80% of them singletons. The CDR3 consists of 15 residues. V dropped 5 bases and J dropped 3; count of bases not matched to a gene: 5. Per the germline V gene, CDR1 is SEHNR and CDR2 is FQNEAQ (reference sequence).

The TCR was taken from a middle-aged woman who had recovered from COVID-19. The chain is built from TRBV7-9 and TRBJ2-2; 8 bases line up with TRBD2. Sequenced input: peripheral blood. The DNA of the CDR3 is TGTGCCAGCAGCACCGGGACTAGTTACACCGGGGAGCTGTTTTTT. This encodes CASSTGTSYTGELFF.